This T cell receptor (beta chain) was sequenced in a study of T cell repertoires in cytomegalovirus infection. V was shortened by 6 bases and J by 5 bases, with 22 bases between the two germline ends. The germline CDR1 and CDR2 sequences are MNHEY and SMNVEV (reference sequence). This CDR3 comprises 16 residues. TCRdb re-analysed the reads in MiXCR, keeping a single row per CDR3 protein. The sample holds 250,000 or so distinct CDR3 sequences; approximately 17% are singletons and the top ten take roughly 45%. The V gene is TRBV27, the J gene TRBJ1-1; D not certain. This receptor was identified in a human donor in good health (CMV status not recorded). Some clones in this sample may be carry-over from other donors' samples. The sample comprised CD8+ T cells from PBMCs. CDR3 coding DNA: TGTGCCAGCAGCTCTATCACTATTTCTACCGGTACTGAAGCTTTCTTT. Residues: CASSSITISTGTEAFF.